The 25 T cell receptor beta chains given below trace back to one sample, sequenced in a study of OX40 agonist ivuxolimab in advanced cancers. Method: immunoSEQ multiplex PCR; TCRdb's copy keeps in-frame clones and lacks some. Of tens of thousands of clones detected, 91% appear once; the ten largest clones hold under 9.5%. Sequencing used CD4+ or CD8+ T cells sorted from blood, obtained in a trial of the OX40 agonist ivuxolimab. The receptor source for this set is an adult with an advanced solid tumor such as melanoma, head and neck, liver or kidney cancer.

The J gene is TRBJ2-7, the V gene TRBV6-5; the match to TRBD1 covers 11 bases. J gave up 3 bases and V 7 bases, and 8 bases lay outside the gene matches. The CDR3 is 15 residues long. From germline, CDR1 is MNHEY and CDR2 SVGAGI. CDR3 nucleotides: TGTGCCAGCACTATTTCCGGGACAGGGGGCTACGAGCAGTACTTC. It translates to CASTISGTGGYEQYF.

J is TRBJ1-5 and V is TRBV4-2, with D possibly TRBD1 on 5 matching bases. V was cut by 3 bases and J by 4 bases, with 10 bases left in between. CDR3 length: 14 residues. Germline values: CDR1 LGHNA, CDR2 YNFKEQ. The CDR3 loop is CASSHRGLNQPQHF. The CDR3 nucleotides are TGTGCCAGCAGCCACCGGGGCCTAAATCAGCCCCAGCATTTT.

Of note for this clone: This CDR3 is also generated by other DNA sequences in the sample. V and J are TRBV14 and TRBJ2-1; 12 nucleotides match TRBD2. The CDR3 is 15 residues long. CDR1 is SGHDN, CDR2 FVKESK, per germline. V shed 1 base, J shed 7 bases, and the junction held 2 bases outside the gene matches. The CDR3 DNA reads TGTGCCAGCAGCCAAGCTAGCGGGAGGGGTAATGAGCAGTTCTTC. Translation: CASSQASGRGNEQFF.

The genes are TRBV7-3 and TRBJ2-1; TRBD1 matches at 9 bases. CDR3 size: 15 residues. Trimming took 3 bases from V and 2 from J; bases not matched to a gene: 2. The germline gives CDR1 SGHTA, CDR2 FQGTGA. The CDR3 reads CASSLGQGAYNEQFF. The CDR3 DNA reads TGTGCCAGCAGCTTGGGACAGGGTGCCTACAATGAGCAGTTCTTC.

This chain connects TRBV15 to TRBJ2-3; D uncertain. CDR3 size: 14 residues. The V end was cut by 0 bases, the J end by 6 bases, with 10 bases between. Germline-derived CDR1 and CDR2 are LNHNV and YYDKDF (reference sequence). CDR3 loop: CATSREELPDTQYF. CDR3 bases: TGTGCCACCAGCAGAGAGGAGCTCCCTGATACGCAGTATTTT.

This clone was counted between two and nine times. Different DNA sequences within this sample yield the same CDR3. The chain carries TRBV27 and TRBJ1-1, with D maybe TRBD1 (5 bases). The CDR3 totals 11 residues. Germline values: CDR1 MNHEY, CDR2 SMNVEV (reference sequence). The V and J ends lost 4 bases and 5 bases respectively, with 5 bases between them. CDR3 coding DNA: TGTGCCAGCAGTTGGGGGACTGAAGCTTTCTTT. Its protein product is CASSWGTEAFF.

V usage is TRBV7-9 and J usage is TRBJ1-1; TRBD1 aligns across 10 bases. Trimming took 5 bases from V and 4 from J; bases not matched to a gene: 4. The CDR3 runs 14 residues. Per germline, CDR1 SEHNR and CDR2 FQNEAQ (reference sequence). DNA for the CDR3: TGTGCCAGCAGCCGACAGGGGGCTTTCACTGAAGCTTTCTTT. Amino acid sequence: CASSRQGAFTEAFF.

The chain has TRBV7-6 and TRBJ2-1; 13 bases map to TRBD2. J lost 0 bases, V lost 5 bases, and 4 bases had no gene match. The V gene's germline CDR1 is SGHVS and CDR2 FNYEAQ. This CDR3 is 17 amino acids long. The CDR3 loop reads CASSRWTSGSSYNEQFF. CDR3 in DNA: TGTGCCAGCAGCCGTTGGACTAGCGGGAGCTCCTACAATGAGCAGTTCTTC. Full variable domain (remainder filled in from reference TRBV7-6 and TRBJ2-1): GAGVSQSPRYKVTKRGQDVALRCDPISGHVSLYWYRQALGQGPEFLTYFNYEAQQDKSGLPNDRFSAERPEGSISTLTIQRTEQRDSAMYRCASSRWTSGSSYNEQFFGPGTRLTVL.

The chain joins TRBV28 to TRBJ2-3; TRBD1 matches at 7 bases. CDR1 is MDHEN and CDR2 is SYDVKM in the germline V gene. CDR3 size: 13 residues. With 5 bases clipped from V and 6 bases from J, the junction kept 5 bases outside the gene matches. The CDR3 loop is CASSPKTGDTQYF. The CDR3 DNA reads TGTGCCAGCAGTCCCAAGACAGGGGATACGCAGTATTTT. Based on the CDR3 plus reference TRBV28 and TRBJ2-3, the full variable domain is DVKVTQSSRYLVKRTGEKVFLECVQDMDHENMFWYRQDPGLGLRLIYFSYDVKMKEKGDIPEGYSVSREKKERFSLILESASTNQTSMYLCASSPKTGDTQYFGPGTRLTVL.

J is TRBJ2-1 and V is TRBV27; D could derive from TRBD1 or TRBD2 (5 bases each). The germline CDR1 and CDR2 sequences are MNHEY and SMNVEV (reference sequence). The V end lost 1 base, the J end lost 9 bases, and 13 bases lay between the germline ends. The CDR3 has 14 residues. Here the CDR3 DNA reads TGTGCCAGCAGTTTATGGGACCTGGGCGGTGAGCAGTTCTTC. As protein: CASSLWDLGGEQFF.

The chain is built from TRBV29-1 and TRBJ1-2, with D perhaps matching TRBD1 (6 bases). Between the trimmed V and J ends, which lost 4 bases and 2 bases, there was a span of 8 bases. The CDR3 is 12 amino acids. In germline, CDR1 is SQVTM, CDR2 ANQGSEA. The CDR3, as DNA: TGCAGCGTTGCAACAGGGAACTATGGCTACACCTTC. The encoded protein is CSVATGNYGYTF. The full variable domain, rest sourced from reference TRBV29-1 and TRBJ1-2, is SAVISQKPSRDICQRGTSLTIQCQVDSQVTMMFWYRQQPGQSLTLIATANQGSEATYESGFVIDKFPISRPNLTFSTLTVSNMSPEDSSIYLCSVATGNYGYTFGSGTRLTVV.

This chain joins TRBV15 and TRBJ2-1; TRBD2 aligns across 10 bases. In germline, CDR1 is LNHNV, CDR2 YYDKDF (reference sequence). The V segment lost 6 bases and the J segment 4 bases; nucleotides outside the gene matches: 9. The CDR3 contains 16 residues. The CDR3 loop is CATRPSSGSGYNEQFF. Written as DNA, the CDR3 is TGTGCCACCAGGCCTTCTAGCGGGAGTGGGTACAATGAGCAGTTCTTC.

The chain links TRBV6-6 to TRBJ2-7; 11 bases map to TRBD1. This CDR3 spans 14 amino acids. CDR1 is MNHNY, CDR2 SVGAGI, per germline (reference sequence). The V gene end was trimmed by 6 bases and the J gene end by 3 bases; junction bases not matched to a gene: 4. The CDR3 DNA reads as TGTGCCAGCAGGATCGGGACAGGGGGCTACGAGCAGTACGTC. It yields the protein CASRIGTGGYEQYV.

This clone came up a few times. The CDR3 DNA reads as TGTGCCAGCAGCCCAGGAAATCAGCCCCAGCATTTT. Its protein product is CASSPGNQPQHF. The rearrangement joins TRBV7-9 to TRBJ1-5; D unclear. The CDR3 length is 12 residues. V was trimmed by 5 bases and J by 4 bases, leaving 6 bases between them. Germline assignment: CDR1 SEHNR and CDR2 FQNEAQ (reference sequence).

The chain is built from TRBV28 and TRBJ1-5; 7 bases line up with TRBD1. V shed 6 bases and J 4 bases; nucleotides not matched to a gene: 9. Looked up from germline, CDR1 is MDHEN and CDR2 is SYDVKM. The CDR3 sequence is 15 residues long. In DNA, the CDR3 is TGTGCCAGCAGCCCGACAGGGAGGGCAAATCAGCCCCAGCATTTT. Amino acid sequence: CASSPTGRANQPQHF.

This rearrangement joins TRBV9 to TRBJ2-1, with D unresolved. The CDR3 loop spans 14 amino acids. Trimming took off 0 bases at V and 8 bases at J, with 12 bases between the two ends. CDR1 SGDLS and CDR2 YYNGEE come from the germline V gene. CDR3 loop: CASSVGVATDEQFF. Here the CDR3 DNA reads TGTGCCAGCAGCGTAGGTGTCGCAACGGATGAGCAGTTCTTC.

The chain links TRBV30 to TRBJ1-5; TRBD1 matches at 7 bases. This CDR3 contains 14 residues. Looked up from germline, CDR1 is GTSNPN and CDR2 is SVGIG (reference sequence). With V trimmed by 4 bases and J by 6 bases, 9 bases remained unmatched. CDR3 in DNA: TGTGCCTGGAATAAGGGGGCGCGAGGTCAGCCCCAGCATTTT. This codes for CAWNKGARGQPQHF.

J is TRBJ2-2 and V is TRBV30, with D possibly matching TRBD1 (5 bases). Looked up from germline, CDR1 is GTSNPN and CDR2 is SVGIG (reference sequence). The CDR3 contains 15 residues. V lost 7 bases and J lost 3, with 18 bases in between. CDR3 loop: CAFNRGRADTGELFF. In DNA, the CDR3 is TGTGCCTTTAATAGAGGCAGGGCGGACACCGGGGAGCTGTTTTTT.

The J gene is TRBJ1-3, the V gene TRBV18, with a tentative D call TRBD1 (5 bases). Deletions cut 8 bases from V and 4 bases from J, with 18 bases between. Germline CDR1 is KGHSH and CDR2 is LQKENI. There are 15 residues in the CDR3. CDR3 loop: CASPPGRRDGNTIYF. The CDR3 nucleotides are TGTGCCAGCCCTCCGGGACGAAGGGACGGAAACACCATATATTTT.

The chain has TRBV4-1 and TRBJ1-1; the D is unclear. The V gene lost 0 bases and the J gene lost 2 bases, with 22 bases spanning the gap. Germline CDR1 and CDR2: MGHRA and YSYEKL. This CDR3 has 19 amino acids. CDR3 coding DNA: TGCGCCAGCAGCCAAGATGTAGTCGGAGGTGTTGAGCTTAACACTGAAGCTTTCTTT. This sequence encodes CASSQDVVGGVELNTEAFF.

This chain joins TRBV9 and TRBJ2-1; 8 nucleotides align to TRBD2. V lost 4 bases, J lost 8 bases, and 11 bases stayed unmatched. Germline V gene sequence: CDR1 SGDLS, CDR2 YYNGEE. CDR3 length equals 15 residues. The CDR3 loop is CASSSGGAGVHEQFF. In DNA form, the CDR3 reads TGTGCCAGCAGCTCAGGAGGAGCGGGAGTGCATGAGCAGTTCTTC.

The rearrangement links TRBV6-5 to TRBJ1-2; D is possibly TRBD1 (6 bases). This CDR3 has 14 amino acids. V gave up 2 bases and J gave up 6 bases, with 13 bases separating them. Germline V gene sequence: CDR1 MNHEY, CDR2 SVGAGI. The CDR3 region has the DNA TGTGCCAGCAGTTACAGGGAGGGGGTGAATGGCTACACCTTC. Protein sequence: CASSYREGVNGYTF.

In its sample, this clone was seen once. The chain has TRBV6-6 and TRBJ2-7; D not resolved. The V gene lost 2 bases and the J gene lost 4 bases, with 18 bases spanning the gap. This CDR3 spans 16 amino acids. Germline CDR1 MNHNY, CDR2 SVGAGI (reference sequence). The DNA of the CDR3 is TGTGCCAGCAGTTACGACGGAGTCGATTGGAGATACGAGCAGTACTTC. The encoded protein is CASSYDGVDWRYEQYF.

This clone was seen only once. The chain uses TRBV7-9 and TRBJ1-2; perhaps TRBD1 as D (6 bases). The CDR3 extends over 15 amino acids. CDR1 and CDR2 (germline): SEHNR, FQNEAQ (reference sequence). Trimming stripped 1 base from V and 4 bases from J, with 13 bases between. The chain's CDR3 is CASSLVGGGSYGYTF. The CDR3 coding sequence is TGTGCCAGCAGCTTAGTCGGTGGGGGCTCCTATGGCTACACCTTC.

The J gene is TRBJ1-5, the V gene TRBV28, with 8 bases lining up with TRBD1. Germline V CDR1 and CDR2: MDHEN, SYDVKM. The V and J ends lost 6 bases and 5 bases, in that order; junction bases with no gene match: 9. The CDR3 length is 15 residues. CDR3 residues: CASSSGQGGYQPQHF. The CDR3 nucleotides are TGTGCCAGCAGCAGTGGACAGGGCGGCTATCAGCCCCAGCATTTT.